The 19 T cell receptor beta chains listed next were all sequenced from one sample in a study of neoadjuvant anti-PD-1 for oral cavity cancer. The protocol was immunoSEQ multiplex PCR, while the TCRdb copy is restricted to in-frame clones and leaves out a portion. This sample has approximately 8,000 clones, with around 50% found just once. The source was tumor tissue, collected before nivolumab (anti-PD-1) treatment. These receptors originate from a person aged 40-85 years with oral cavity squamous cell carcinoma.

This clone was counted a few times. The chain is built from TRBV6-1 and TRBJ1-5; D is unresolved. The germline CDR1 and CDR2 sequences are MNHNS and SASEGT. V was clipped by 6 bases and J by 7 bases, with 13 bases between them. The CDR3 covers 13 residues. CDR3 residues: CASRAGVGQPQHF. CDR3 bases: TGTGCCAGCAGAGCCGGGGTAGGACAGCCCCAGCATTTT.

Regarding this clone: One junction end does not reproduce the germline sequence, and a read error may be involved. Other DNA sequences in this specimen translate into the identical CDR3. The chain has TRBV4-1 and TRBJ2-7, with TRBD2 matching 11 bases. Germline CDR1 MGHRA, CDR2 YSYEKL. This CDR3 contains 15 residues. For the CDR3, the DNA is TGTGCCAGCAGAGAACTAGCGGGAGAATACTACGAGCAGTACTTC. Protein sequence: CASRELAGEYYEQYF.

V usage is TRBV11-3 and J usage is TRBJ2-2, with D perhaps matching TRBD2 (7 bases). With 3 bases removed from V and 6 bases from J, the gap between germline ends came to 17 bases. This CDR3 comprises 16 residues. The germline V gene encodes CDR1 SGHNT and CDR2 YENEEA. CDR3 protein: CASSFAGAGVAGELFF. In DNA form, the CDR3 reads TGTGCCAGCAGCTTCGCGGGGGCCGGAGTCGCCGGGGAGCTGTTTTTT.

In its sample, this clone was seen a few times. The chain combines TRBV4-1 with TRBJ2-5; 8 nucleotides align to TRBD2. CDR3 length: 16 residues. Trimming cost V 0 bases and J 2 bases; bases outside gene matches: 5. The germline CDR1 and CDR2 sequences are MGHRA and YSYEKL. The CDR3 nucleotides read TGCGCCAGCAGCCAAGATCGGTTAGCGGGACAAGAGACCCAGTACTTC. Its protein product is CASSQDRLAGQETQYF.

The V call is TRBV19, the J call TRBJ1-1; 10 bases fit TRBD1. J lost 11 bases, V lost 6 bases, and 18 bases had no gene match. CDR1 LNHDA and CDR2 SQIVND come from the germline V gene (reference sequence). This CDR3 is built from 16 residues. As DNA, the CDR3 is TGTGCCAGTAGGGAACCGACAGGGGGCCGTCCCTTGGCCGCTTTCTTT. It is translated as CASREPTGGRPLAAFF.

This clone showed up just a few times. This chain uses TRBV10-3 with TRBJ1-2; 9 nucleotides line up with TRBD1. CDR1 is ENHRY, CDR2 SYGVKD, per germline. CDR3 size: 15 residues. V gave up 10 bases and J gave up 4 bases; unmatched junction bases: 13. The CDR3 region has the DNA TGTGCCACTTTCCCACAGGGGGCTCTGGGCTATGGCTACACCTTC. It yields the protein CATFPQGALGYGYTF.

In its sample, this clone was seen a few times. The chain carries TRBV11-3 and TRBJ1-1, with TRBD1 identical over 7 bases. The CDR3 consists of 13 residues. Germline V gene data show CDR1 as SGHNT and CDR2 as YENEEA. V gave up 4 bases and J gave up 4 bases; unmatched junction bases: 3. The CDR3 coding sequence is TGTGCCAGCAGCTCAGGGGGACCCACTGAAGCTTTCTTT. It yields the protein CASSSGGPTEAFF.

This rearrangement joins TRBV7-9 to TRBJ1-4, with D possibly TRBD1 on 5 matching bases. Trimming pared 5 bases from V and 5 bases from J, leaving 12 bases between. CDR3 size: 14 residues. CDR1 SEHNR and CDR2 FQNEAQ come from the germline V gene (reference sequence). CDR3: CASSGGVLNEKLFF. The CDR3 DNA follows: TGTGCCAGCAGCGGGGGGGTCTTAAATGAAAAACTGTTTTTT.

The chain uses TRBV11-2 and TRBJ2-7, with a possible D match to TRBD2 (6 bases). CDR1 and CDR2 from the germline V gene are SGHAT and FQNNGV. V lost 5 bases and J lost 3, with 17 bases in between. The CDR3 has 15 amino acids. The CDR3 DNA reads TGTGCCAGCAGCCGAGCCGGGACTTCGAACTACGAGCAGTACTTC. It encodes CASSRAGTSNYEQYF.

This clone appeared once. The V call is TRBV7-8, the J call TRBJ2-1, with D uncertain. Trimming left V 4 bases short and J 2 bases short, with 6 bases between. CDR1 and CDR2 from the germline V gene are SGHVS and FQNEAQ. The length of the CDR3 is 13 residues. The CDR3 nucleotides read TGTGCCAGCAGCTCGACAACCTACAATGAGCAGTTCTTC. It encodes CASSSTTYNEQFF.

This clone was seen only a few times. The gene calls are TRBV27 and TRBJ2-3, with 10 bases fitting TRBD1. CDR3 length equals 14 residues. The V and J ends lost 6 bases and 6 bases, in that order; junction bases with no gene match: 6. The germline gives CDR1 MNHEY, CDR2 SMNVEV (reference sequence). CDR3 protein: CASSRQGQGDTQYF. CDR3 DNA sequence: TGTGCCAGCAGCCGGCAGGGACAGGGGGATACGCAGTATTTT.

The rearrangement uses TRBV19 and TRBJ1-2, with D unclear. CDR1 and CDR2 (germline): LNHDA, SQIVND (reference sequence). The CDR3 is made up of 11 amino acids. Between the trimmed V and J ends, which lost 7 bases and 2 bases, there was a span of 5 bases. The CDR3 DNA reads as TGTGCCAGTACACGGAACTATGGCTACACCTTC. This codes for CASTRNYGYTF.

This clone was detected a few times. The gene calls are TRBV6-6 and TRBJ2-3; D is unresolved. CDR1 and CDR2 from the germline V gene are MNHNY and SVGAGI (reference sequence). This CDR3 spans 12 amino acids. V dropped 4 bases and J dropped 2 bases, with 4 bases sitting between them. The CDR3 DNA follows: TGTGCCAGCAGTTGGGACACAGATACGCAGTATTTT. Its protein product is CASSWDTDTQYF.

This chain joins TRBV7-8 and TRBJ2-3, with D possibly being TRBD1 (5 bases). Germline V gene data show CDR1 as SGHVS and CDR2 as FQNEAQ. Trimming took 5 bases from V and 2 from J, leaving 8 bases between them. This CDR3 has 13 residues. The CDR3 sequence is CASSQGYTDTQYF. In DNA, the CDR3 is TGTGCCAGCAGCCAGGGATACACAGATACGCAGTATTTT.

This clone appeared a few times. The V and J genes are TRBV28 and TRBJ1-5, with D perhaps matching TRBD1 (6 bases). The CDR3 consists of 14 residues. Trimming removed 8 bases at V and 7 bases at J, with 18 bases between. Germline CDR1 is MDHEN and CDR2 is SYDVKM. CDR3 region: CASEWAGGHQPQHF. The CDR3, as DNA: TGTGCCAGCGAATGGGCCGGGGGGCACCAGCCCCAGCATTTT.

V usage is TRBV5-1 and J usage is TRBJ1-1, with D unresolved. The CDR3 has 13 amino acids. Germline loops: CDR1 SGHRS, CDR2 YFSETQ. V was pared by 0 bases and J by 2 bases, with 5 bases between. The CDR3 is CASSLEFNTEAFF. The CDR3 coding sequence is TGCGCCAGCAGCTTGGAATTCAACACTGAAGCTTTCTTT.

This chain connects TRBV29-1 to TRBJ2-7, with TRBD2 as a possible D gene (6 bases). Trimming cost V 0 bases and J 4 bases, with 10 bases left between them. Germline V gene data show CDR1 as SQVTM and CDR2 as ANQGSEA. CDR3 length: 13 residues. As DNA, the CDR3 is TGCAGCGTTGAAGATCGAGGAGGGTACGAGCAGTACTTC. This sequence encodes CSVEDRGGYEQYF.

CDR3: CSVVRQGTYEQYF. CDR3 coding DNA: TGCAGCGTTGTAAGGCAGGGAACCTACGAGCAGTACTTC. The chain couples TRBV29-1 to TRBJ2-7; D is possibly TRBD1 (5 bases). Germline V gives CDR1 SQVTM, CDR2 ANQGSEA. The V end was cut by 4 bases, the J end by 2 bases, with 12 bases between. The CDR3 is made up of 13 amino acids.

This chain joins TRBV10-1 and TRBJ2-3; weak D call: TRBD2 (6 bases). V dropped 4 bases and J dropped 4 bases, with 15 bases sitting between them. The germline V gene has CDR1 WNHNN and CDR2 SYGVQD (reference sequence). This CDR3 comprises 15 residues. The chain's CDR3 is CASSGMAGYSDTQYF. The CDR3, as DNA: TGCGCCAGCAGTGGGATGGCGGGATATTCAGATACGCAGTATTTT.